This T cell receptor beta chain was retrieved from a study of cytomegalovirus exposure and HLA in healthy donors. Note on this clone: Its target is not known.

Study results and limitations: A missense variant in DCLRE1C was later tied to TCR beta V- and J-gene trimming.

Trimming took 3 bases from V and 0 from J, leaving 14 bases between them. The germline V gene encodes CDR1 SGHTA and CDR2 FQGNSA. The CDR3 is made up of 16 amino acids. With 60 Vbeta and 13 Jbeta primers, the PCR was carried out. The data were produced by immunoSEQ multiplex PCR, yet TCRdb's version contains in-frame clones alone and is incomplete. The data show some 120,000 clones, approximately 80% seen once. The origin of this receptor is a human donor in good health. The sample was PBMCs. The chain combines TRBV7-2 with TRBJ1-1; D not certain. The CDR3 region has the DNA TGTGCCAGCAGCTTCTTTGAGGATTTGGTGAACACTGAAGCTTTCTTT. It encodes CASSFFEDLVNTEAFF.